One and the same sample provided the 32 T cell receptor beta chains below, sequenced in a study of shared clonotypes between healthy human individuals (dated by TCRdb to the early 2020s). Libraries were constructed by the immunoSEQ multiplex PCR assay. TCRdb provides this immuneACCESS table in a form limited to in-frame rearrangements. Some clones are lacking; in checked studies, under half of them reflect an unresolved V gene, and why the rest are absent is not known. A total of approximately 1,500,000 clones appear in this sample, approximately 98% of them only once. Roughly 0.45% of the sample is taken by the ten largest. Sequenced: naive CD4+ T cells sorted from blood. The sample's cell subset or site label, decoded: CD45RA+ positively selected. The receptors shown here come from a man between 25 and 39 years old in good health.

CDR3 coding DNA: TGTGCCAGCAGTCGCCTAGCGGGAGGCACAGATACGCAGTATTTT. Protein product: CASSRLAGGTDTQYF. This chain joins TRBV6-5 and TRBJ2-3; 10 nucleotides line up with TRBD2. This CDR3 is built from 15 residues. V dropped 5 bases and J dropped 1; count of bases not matched to a gene: 3. Per germline, CDR1 MNHEY and CDR2 SVGAGI.

This clone is a singleton in its sample. DNA for the CDR3: TGTGCCAGCAGCTCCCCTGGCAGCTCCTACAATGAGCAGTTCTTC. Its translation: CASSSPGSSYNEQFF. J is TRBJ2-1 and V is TRBV11-2; D not resolved. In germline, CDR1 is SGHAT, CDR2 FQNNGV. Trimming cost V 4 bases and J 0 bases, with 10 bases left between them. The CDR3 covers 15 residues. The full variable domain, in which reference TRBV11-2 and TRBJ2-1 provide the parts outside the CDR3, is EAGVAQSPRYKIIEKRQSVAFWCNPISGHATLYWYQQILGQGPKLLIQFQNNGVVDDSQLPKDRFSAERLKGVDSTLKIQPAKLEDSAVYLCASSSPGSSYNEQFFGPGTRLTVL.

The chain combines TRBV21-1 with TRBJ2-7; TRBD1 is the table's D call and was not checked against the DNA. TRBV21-1 is a known pseudogene. The CDR3 totals 17 residues. The CDR3 sequence is CASSVPGQGFGGYEQYF. The CDR3, as DNA: TGTGCCAGCAGCGTCCCGGGACAGGGGTTCGGCGGGTACGAGCAGTACTTC.

The genes are TRBV14 and TRBJ2-7, with 9 bases that match TRBD2. Losses at the gene ends were 4 bases for V and 0 bases for J; bases not matched to a gene: 7. Germline V CDR1 and CDR2: SGHDN, FVKESK. This CDR3 is 16 amino acids long. The CDR3 DNA reads as TGTGCCAGCAGCCCTCTGCGGGAGGGTGGCTCCTACGAGCAGTACTTC. Translated: CASSPLREGGSYEQYF.

The gene calls are TRBV7-8 and TRBJ2-7; D may be TRBD2 (6 bases). The CDR3 has 15 residues. V was clipped by 0 bases and J by 9 bases, with 18 bases between them. The germline V gene has CDR1 SGHVS and CDR2 FQNEAQ. The CDR3 sequence: CASSLAVGTPSWQYF. In nucleotides, the CDR3 is TGTGCCAGCAGCTTAGCGGTAGGGACTCCCTCTTGGCAGTACTTC.

Remarks on this clone: Other DNA sequences from this sample encode an identical CDR3 as well. The chain couples TRBV9 to TRBJ1-5; D unresolved. The ends were cut back, 0 bases at V and 4 bases at J, with 5 bases in the middle. Germline values: CDR1 SGDLS, CDR2 YYNGEE. The CDR3 spans 13 residues. The CDR3 protein is CASSVGFNQPQHF. The CDR3, as DNA: TGTGCCAGCAGCGTAGGGTTTAATCAGCCCCAGCATTTT.

The chain links TRBV28 to TRBJ1-5, with D uncertain. Germline V gives CDR1 MDHEN, CDR2 SYDVKM. V lost 3 bases and J 5 bases, leaving 5 bases between the germline ends. CDR3 length: 12 residues. In DNA, the CDR3 is TGTGCCAGCAGTTTTCTATATCAGCCCCAGCATTTT. Translated: CASSFLYQPQHF.

For the CDR3, the DNA is TGTGCCAGCAGTGAACAGGGTATCACCGGGGAGCTGTTTTTT. It codes for CASSEQGITGELFF. This chain links TRBV2 with TRBJ2-2; D perhaps matches TRBD1 (5 bases). The V end lost 2 bases, the J end lost 4 bases, and 8 bases lay between the germline ends. From germline, CDR1 is SNHLY and CDR2 FYNNEI. This CDR3 has 14 residues.

J is TRBJ2-3 and V is TRBV19; no reliable D call. The CDR3 runs to 16 residues. V was pared by 0 bases and J by 6 bases, with 16 bases between. Germline values: CDR1 LNHDA, CDR2 SQIVND (reference sequence). The DNA of the CDR3 is TGTGCCAGTAGTATAGAGGATTTCGGCCCGGGTGATACGCAGTATTTT. Translating it yields CASSIEDFGPGDTQYF.

This clone was seen only once. The identical CDR3 is also encoded by other nucleotide sequences in the sample. V usage is TRBV5-1 and J usage is TRBJ2-7; TRBD2 matches 10 bases. This CDR3 contains 16 residues. Germline V gene data show CDR1 as SGHRS and CDR2 as YFSETQ. After removal of 4 bases from V and 0 bases from J, the junction contained 7 bases not matched to a gene. CDR3 DNA sequence: TGCGCCAGCAGCCTAGGACTAGCGGTTAGCTCCTACGAGCAGTACTTC. Residues: CASSLGLAVSSYEQYF.

The chain carries TRBV30 and TRBJ2-7; 7 bases are a match to TRBD1. The CDR3 runs 12 residues. The germline CDR1 and CDR2 sequences are GTSNPN and SVGIG (reference sequence). CDR3: CASTGQLSEQYF. DNA of the CDR3: TGTGCATCTACGGGACAGCTTTCCGAGCAGTACTTC.

The chain couples TRBV18 to TRBJ2-2, with 11 bases that match TRBD2. This CDR3 contains 16 residues. The V gene's germline CDR1 is KGHSH and CDR2 LQKENI. V lost 3 bases, J lost 6 bases, and 6 bases stayed unmatched. CDR3 coding DNA: TGTGCCAGCTCACCGCTCACTAGCGGGAGTGCCGGGGAGCTGTTTTTT. Its translation: CASSPLTSGSAGELFF.

The J gene is TRBJ1-5, the V gene TRBV25-1; tentative D call: TRBD1 (5 bases). CDR1 and CDR2 (germline): MGHDK, SYGVNS. The V and J ends lost 3 bases and 4 bases respectively, with 10 bases between them. This CDR3 is 14 amino acids long. CDR3 DNA sequence: TGTGCCAGCAGTGATCCAGGGTTTAATCAGCCCCAGCATTTT. Translated, it gives CASSDPGFNQPQHF.

V usage is TRBV10-3 and J usage is TRBJ2-1, with TRBD2 identical over 8 bases. Trimming cost V 6 bases and J 0 bases; bases outside gene matches: 7. Germline assignment: CDR1 ENHRY and CDR2 SYGVKD. The CDR3 totals 16 residues. CDR3 bases: TGTGCCATCAGCGGTAGCGGGACCAGCTCCTACAATGAGCAGTTCTTC. It specifies CAISGSGTSSYNEQFF.

With regard to this clone: Distinct nucleotide sequences in the sample also encode this CDR3. The chain recombines TRBV20-1 with TRBJ2-5; no clear D. Germline CDR1 reads DFQATT; CDR2 reads SNEGSKA (reference sequence). Trimming shortened V by 5 bases and J by 3 bases, and 7 bases separated the two germline ends. The CDR3 extends over 11 amino acids. CDR3 sequence (DNA): TGCAGTGCTCCTACCGAAGAGACCCAGTACTTC. Encoded protein: CSAPTEETQYF.

In its sample, this clone was seen once. The CDR3 sequence: CAIRRGLDGYEQYF. CDR3 in DNA: TGTGCCATCAGGCGGGGCTTGGACGGGTACGAGCAGTACTTC. The J gene is TRBJ2-7, the V gene TRBV10-3; a weak D match, TRBD2 (6 bases). CDR1 is ENHRY, CDR2 SYGVKD, per germline. V lost 6 bases, J lost 4 bases, and 16 bases lay in between. The CDR3 is 14 amino acids.

About this clone itself: Different DNA sequences within this sample yield the same CDR3. V is TRBV18 and J is TRBJ2-3; D is ambiguous. Germline values: CDR1 KGHSH, CDR2 LQKENI. The CDR3 has 12 amino acids. V gave up 6 bases and J gave up 6 bases, with 10 bases separating them. The CDR3 DNA is TGTGCCAGCTCGCCGAGTCGCGATACGCAGTATTTT. It specifies CASSPSRDTQYF.

The genes are TRBV9 and TRBJ2-3, with D perhaps matching TRBD2 (5 bases). CDR3 length equals 15 residues. CDR1 is SGDLS and CDR2 is YYNGEE in the germline V gene. Between the trimmed V and J ends, which lost 0 bases and 1 base, there was a span of 9 bases. The CDR3 sequence: CASSVDSVGTDTQYF. In DNA form, the CDR3 reads TGTGCCAGCAGCGTAGATAGCGTGGGCACAGATACGCAGTATTTT.

The V and J genes are TRBV25-1 and TRBJ2-1; D is undetermined. The CDR3 is 14 residues long. Trimming removed 5 bases at V and 6 bases at J, with 14 bases between. Germline CDR1 reads MGHDK; CDR2 reads SYGVNS. The CDR3 reads CASSPSPPLNEQFF. The CDR3, as DNA: TGTGCCAGCAGTCCTTCGCCCCCGCTCAATGAGCAGTTCTTC.

The chain recombines TRBV6-6 with TRBJ1-2, with D possibly TRBD1 on 5 matching bases. Between the trimmed V and J ends, which lost 2 bases and 6 bases, there was a span of 10 bases. The germline V gene encodes CDR1 MNHNY and CDR2 SVGAGI (reference sequence). CDR3 length: 13 amino acids. The CDR3 reads CASSYDQGHGYTF. In DNA form, the CDR3 reads TGTGCCAGCAGTTACGATCAGGGACATGGCTACACCTTC.

The chain uses TRBV10-3 and TRBJ1-5, with 7 positions matching TRBD1. This CDR3 region has 15 residues. J lost 2 bases, V lost 2 bases, and 3 bases had no gene match. From germline, CDR1 is ENHRY and CDR2 SYGVKD. The CDR3 reads CAISEVQGGNQPQHF. CDR3 bases: TGTGCCATCAGTGAGGTCCAGGGGGGCAATCAGCCCCAGCATTTT.

The chain joins TRBV7-6 to TRBJ2-1; D may be TRBD2 (5 bases). V was shortened by 6 bases and J by 9 bases, with 15 bases between the two germline ends. This CDR3 region has 13 residues. Germline CDR1 is SGHVS and CDR2 is FNYEAQ. The CDR3 region is CASSPGLLAEQFF. The CDR3 DNA reads TGTGCCAGCAGTCCTGGACTGCTAGCTGAGCAGTTCTTC.

The chain uses TRBV5-1 and TRBJ2-4; possibly TRBD2 for D (7 bases). The CDR3 spans 15 residues. Trimming cost V 0 bases and J 5 bases, with 12 bases left between them. Germline V gives CDR1 SGHRS, CDR2 YFSETQ. CDR3 sequence: CASSLESGGENIQYF. The CDR3 DNA reads TGCGCCAGCAGCTTGGAATCGGGGGGCGAAAACATTCAGTACTTC. Looking up the rest from reference TRBV5-1 and TRBJ2-4 gives the full variable domain: KAGVTQTPRYLIKTRGQQVTLSCSPISGHRSVSWYQQTPGQGLQFLFEYFSETQRNKGNFPGRFSGRQFSNSRSEMNVSTLELGDSALYLCASSLESGGENIQYFGAGTRLSVL.

This sequence joins TRBV18 and TRBJ2-1; 10 bases match TRBD2. V was pared by 0 bases and J by 7 bases, with 3 bases of the junction left unmatched. Germline V gives CDR1 KGHSH, CDR2 LQKENI. The CDR3 is 15 amino acids. Here the CDR3 DNA reads TGTGCCAGCTCACCACCGGGGACTAGCGAGAATGAGCAGTTCTTC. Translation: CASSPPGTSENEQFF.

The chain has TRBV18 and TRBJ2-7; weak D call: TRBD2 (5 bases). Germline CDR1 reads KGHSH; CDR2 reads LQKENI. Trimming stripped 1 base from V and 3 bases from J, with 10 bases between. This CDR3 has 14 residues. As DNA, the CDR3 is TGTGCCAGCTCACCACGGCAGGAGGTCTACGAGCAGTACTTC. This gives the protein CASSPRQEVYEQYF. Full variable domain (missing parts from reference TRBV18 and TRBJ2-7): NAGVMQNPRHLVRRRGQEARLRCSPMKGHSHVYWYRQLPEEGLKFMVYLQKENIIDESGMPKERFSAEFPKEGPSILRIQQVVRGDSAAYFCASSPRQEVYEQYFGPGTRLTVT.

This chain joins TRBV27 and TRBJ2-3, with D hard to call. Looked up from germline, CDR1 is MNHEY and CDR2 is SMNVEV (reference sequence). CDR3 length: 14 residues. V lost 6 bases, J lost 4 bases, and 14 bases lay in between. For the CDR3, the DNA is TGTGCCAGCAGCCTCCGAAGGTCCCCAGATACGCAGTATTTT. Protein: CASSLRRSPDTQYF.

This chain connects TRBV7-8 to TRBJ2-5, with no clear D. The CDR3 is made up of 13 amino acids. Germline CDR1 SGHVS, CDR2 FQNEAQ. V dropped 2 bases and J dropped 4 bases, with 8 bases sitting between them. The CDR3 sequence: CASSLQLGETQYF. For the CDR3, the DNA is TGTGCCAGCAGCTTACAGTTGGGAGAGACCCAGTACTTC.

The rearrangement links TRBV7-9 to TRBJ2-3; D tentatively reads TRBD1 or TRBD2 (5 bases each). CDR1 SEHNR and CDR2 FQNEAQ come from the germline V gene (reference sequence). The CDR3 totals 16 residues. Trimming took off 2 bases at V and 5 bases at J, with 17 bases between the two ends. As DNA, the CDR3 is TGTGCCAGCAGCTTACTGGGGGATCGGTCGGTAGATACGCAGTATTTT. Its translation is CASSLLGDRSVDTQYF.

V gene TRBV28 combines with J gene TRBJ1-5, with D possibly TRBD1 on 5 matching bases. Between the trimmed V and J ends, which lost 6 bases and 3 bases, there was a span of 18 bases. The CDR3 is 16 amino acids. CDR1 is MDHEN and CDR2 is SYDVKM in the germline V gene. CDR3 loop: CASRLRGVMYNQPQHF. In DNA, the CDR3 is TGTGCCAGCAGGCTCCGGGGGGTTATGTACAATCAGCCCCAGCATTTT.

The genes are TRBV11-3 and TRBJ2-7; tentatively, D is TRBD1 or TRBD2 (5 bases each). The V and J ends lost 5 bases and 0 bases respectively, with 11 bases between them. Germline V gives CDR1 SGHNT, CDR2 YENEEA. The CDR3 totals 14 residues. As DNA, the CDR3 is TGTGCCAGCAGCCCTGGGGGATACTCCTACGAGCAGTACTTC. Its protein is CASSPGGYSYEQYF.

V gene TRBV5-5 combines with J gene TRBJ1-5; D is ambiguous. Trimming removed 0 bases at V and 0 bases at J, with 7 bases between. Per the germline V gene, CDR1 is SGHKS and CDR2 is YYEKEE (reference sequence). The CDR3 spans 15 residues. In DNA form, the CDR3 reads TGTGCCAGCAGCTTGGGCGATTATAGCAATCAGCCCCAGCATTTT. The encoded protein is CASSLGDYSNQPQHF. The full variable domain, with the rest looked up from reference TRBV5-5 and TRBJ1-5, is DAGVTQSPTHLIKTRGQQVTLRCSPISGHKSVSWYQQVLGQGPQFIFQYYEKEERGRGNFPDRFSARQFPNYSSELNVNALLLGDSALYLCASSLGDYSNQPQHFGDGTRLSIL.

The chain has TRBV7-8 and TRBJ2-7; no firm D call. This CDR3 contains 14 residues. Looked up from germline, CDR1 is SGHVS and CDR2 is FQNEAQ. V shed 1 base and J shed 4 bases, with 11 bases lying between them. The CDR3 sequence: CASSLELGEYEQYF. CDR3 sequence (DNA): TGTGCCAGCAGCTTAGAACTTGGGGAATACGAGCAGTACTTC.